Listed below are T cell receptor beta chains from one sample, sequenced in a study of blood T cell repertoires in COVID-19. Some clones are missing from TCRdb's copy, which holds only in-frame ones; the method was immunoSEQ multiplex PCR. The sample includes approximately 87,000 clones, approximately 80% of them seen just once. Sequencing was done on a sample of peripheral blood. Receptors were obtained from a woman aged 80 or older with acute or convalescent COVID-19. Both conserved end residues are part of each CDR3. The D gene is left open where the match is weak. Where a row states a size, it is once, few, many or the class of an expanded clone; other rows omit it.

CASSYRDRDYEQYF | TGTGCCAGTAGTTACCGGGACAGGGACTACGAGCAGTACTTC | - | TRBJ2-7 | TRBV19 | TRBD1
CASSSPVSSEAFF | TGCGCCAGCAGCTCCCCTGTAAGCTCTGAAGCTTTCTTT | - | TRBJ1-1 | TRBV5-1 | -
CASKRLEENTEAFF | TGTGCCAGCAAGCGCCTTGAAGAGAACACTGAAGCTTTCTTT | - | TRBJ1-1 | TRBV6-5 | -
CASSYLAGGTDTQYF | TGTGCCAGCAGCTACCTAGCGGGGGGCACAGATACGCAGTATTTT | - | TRBJ2-3 | TRBV11-1 | TRBD2
CASSPTGFTGELFF | TGTGCCAGCAGTCCAACAGGGTTCACCGGGGAGCTGTTTTTT | - | TRBJ2-2 | TRBV6-5 | -
CASSLGTGWGYTF | TGTGCCAGCAGCTTGGGGACAGGATGGGGCTACACCTTC | - | TRBJ1-2 | TRBV5-6 | TRBD1
CASSFAGGETQYF | TGTGCCAGCAGTTTTGCGGGGGGAGAGACCCAGTACTTC | few | TRBJ2-5 | TRBV12-3/TRBV12-4 | TRBD2
CASSPGGRNEQFF | TGCGCCAGCAGTCCCGGGGGGCGTAATGAGCAGTTCTTC | - | TRBJ2-1 | TRBV10-1 | -
CASSLVPWPGMGYGYTF | TGTGCCAGCAGCTTAGTACCTTGGCCAGGGATGGGCTATGGCTACACCTTC | - | TRBJ1-2 | TRBV7-9 | -
CASSAAGTAFTYEQYF | TGTGCCAGCAGCGCCGCCGGGACAGCGTTTACCTACGAGCAGTACTTC | - | TRBJ2-7 | TRBV5-6 | TRBD1
CASSQDSPGGNGYTF | TGCGCCAGCAGCCAAGATAGCCCAGGGGGCAATGGCTACACCTTC | - | TRBJ1-2 | TRBV4-3 | TRBD1
CASSSGGQGDNEQFF | TGTGCCAGCAGTTCCGGGGGACAGGGTGACAATGAGCAGTTCTTC | - | TRBJ2-1 | TRBV28 | TRBD1
CAWSSPVGYTF | TGTGCCTGGAGTTCGCCGGTTGGCTACACCTTC | - | TRBJ1-2 | TRBV30 | -
CASSLDRGLGYTF | TGTGCCAGCAGTTTAGACAGGGGGCTTGGCTACACCTTC | - | TRBJ1-2 | TRBV27 | TRBD1
CASSLAAQGNSGNTIYF | TGCGCCAGCAGCTTGGCCGCTCAGGGGAACTCTGGAAACACCATATATTTT | few | TRBJ1-3 | TRBV5-1 | -